One sample yielded the 2 T cell receptor beta chains listed below, sequenced in a study of graft-versus-host responses after intestinal transplantation. Assay used: immunoSEQ multiplex PCR; TCRdb lists only in-frame clones, some missing. Of under 95,000 clones listed, around 80% are singletons. No antigen is known for these receptors. The sequencing used unstimulated CD4+ T cells sorted from spleen or lymph node cells, collected before intestinal transplant. The receptors were sampled from a human donor who received an intestinal transplant.

The chain combines TRBV5-4 with TRBJ2-1, with 7 bases aligning to TRBD2. The V gene's germline CDR1 is SGHNT and CDR2 YYREEE (reference sequence). The CDR3 sequence is 15 residues long. The junction had 4 bases not matched to a gene; V was cut back by 4 bases and J by 0 bases. CDR3 protein: CASSLSGVSYNEQFF. The CDR3 DNA reads TGTGCCAGCAGCCTGAGCGGGGTCTCCTACAATGAGCAGTTCTTC.

This chain connects TRBV10-3 to TRBJ2-7; 10 bases are shared with TRBD2. The CDR3 contains 13 residues. Germline V gene sequence: CDR1 ENHRY, CDR2 SYGVKD. J gave up 8 bases and V 8 bases, and 9 bases lay outside the gene matches. The CDR3: CAIAEVAGGQQYF. CDR3 nucleotides: TGTGCCATCGCAGAGGTAGCGGGAGGACAGCAGTACTTC.